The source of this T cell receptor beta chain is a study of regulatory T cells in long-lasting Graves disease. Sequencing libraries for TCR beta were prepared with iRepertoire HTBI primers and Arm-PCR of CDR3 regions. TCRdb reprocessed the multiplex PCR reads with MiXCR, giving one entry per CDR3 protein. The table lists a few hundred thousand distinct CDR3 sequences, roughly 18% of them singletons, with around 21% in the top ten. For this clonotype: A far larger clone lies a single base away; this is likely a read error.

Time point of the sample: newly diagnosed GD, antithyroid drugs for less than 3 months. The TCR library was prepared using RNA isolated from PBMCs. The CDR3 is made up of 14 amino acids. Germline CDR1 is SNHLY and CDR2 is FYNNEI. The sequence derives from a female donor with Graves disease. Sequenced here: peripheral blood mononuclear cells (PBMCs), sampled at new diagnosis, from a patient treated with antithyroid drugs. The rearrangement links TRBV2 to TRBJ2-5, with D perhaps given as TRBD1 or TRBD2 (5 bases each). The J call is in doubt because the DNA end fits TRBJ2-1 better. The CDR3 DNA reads TGTGCCAGCAGTGACGACGGGGCCCCTAATGAGCAGTTCTTC. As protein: CASSDDGAPNEQFF.